Each of the 24 T cell receptor beta chains below was sequenced from the same sample in a study of CD8 T cells in ankylosing spondylitis. A single record per CDR3 protein comes from TCRdb applying MiXCR to the 5' RACE reads. The top ten hold 25% to 35% of the sample, which has around 100,000 distinct CDR3 sequences, around 8.3% seen once. No antigen has been identified for these receptors. Points from the study as a whole: Seven or eight highly homologous variants made up a TCR beta motif, and this motif appeared characteristic of ankylosing spondylitis blood.

Sequencing was carried out using blood, either unsorted or a sorted T cell fraction (not recorded which). These receptors were obtained from a male donor with ankylosing spondylitis.

The V call is TRBV9, the J call TRBJ2-1; 10 nucleotides line up with TRBD1. CDR3 length: 15 amino acids. Germline V CDR1 and CDR2: SGDLS, YYNGEE. Trimming took 5 bases from V and 2 from J; bases not matched to a gene: 4. The CDR3 sequence: CASRKGQGAYNEQFF. The CDR3 region has the DNA TGTGCCAGCAGAAAAGGACAGGGGGCCTACAATGAGCAGTTCTTC.

The sample holds a few counts of this clonotype. The V gene is TRBV14, the J gene TRBJ2-1; maybe TRBD2 (5 bases). Germline V gives CDR1 SGHDN, CDR2 FVKESK. There are 16 residues in the CDR3. The ends were cut back, 4 bases at V and 6 bases at J, with 19 bases in the middle. This chain's CDR3 is CASSPLGAKAVNEQFF. The CDR3 DNA sequence: TGTGCCAGCAGCCCATTGGGAGCTAAGGCGGTCAATGAGCAGTTCTTC.

This clonotype has only a few counts. The rearrangement joins TRBV20-1 to TRBJ1-1; D is perhaps TRBD1 (6 bases). This CDR3 region has 12 residues. V lost 6 bases, J lost 4 bases, and 12 bases lay in between. Germline assignment: CDR1 DFQATT and CDR2 SNEGSKA (reference sequence). CDR3 nucleotides: TGCAGTGCCAAGGGGGTAGGCACTGAAGCTTTCTTT. Its translation is CSAKGVGTEAFF.

V gene TRBV24-1 combines with J gene TRBJ2-7; 12 bases are shared with TRBD1. The CDR3 loop spans 15 amino acids. Germline CDR1 KGHDR, CDR2 SFDVKD. Losses at the gene ends were 3 bases for V and 6 bases for J; bases not matched to a gene: 5. The CDR3 DNA follows: TGTGCCACCAGTGATCAACGGGACAGGGGGCGCGAGCAGTACTTC. It is translated as CATSDQRDRGREQYF.

V and J are TRBV6-1 and TRBJ1-4; D is unclear. Germline CDR1 MNHNS, CDR2 SASEGT. The CDR3 spans 16 residues. The V gene lost 10 bases and the J gene lost 0 bases, with 18 bases spanning the gap. The CDR3 spells CAILQLPQATNEKLFF. The CDR3 nucleotides are TGTGCCATTCTACAACTTCCGCAGGCAACTAATGAAAAACTGTTTTTT.

Ten or more counts support this clonotype. This chain links TRBV12-3 or TRBV12-4 with TRBJ1-1; possibly TRBD1 for D (5 bases). CDR3 length: 13 residues. Trimming removed 2 bases at V and 4 bases at J, with 8 bases between. The CDR3 loop reads CASSLLGPTEAFF. CDR3 in DNA: TGTGCCAGCAGTTTATTGGGACCCACTGAAGCTTTCTTT.

The rearrangement joins TRBV18 to TRBJ1-1, with D perhaps matching TRBD1 (5 bases). Germline V CDR1 and CDR2: KGHSH, LQKENI. Trimming removed 3 bases at V and 6 bases at J, with 17 bases between. The CDR3 length is 15 residues. The CDR3 DNA reads as TGTGCCAGCTCACCCCCAACCGGGGCCGGGGCTGAAGCTTTCTTT. Its translation: CASSPPTGAGAEAFF.

The chain recombines TRBV9 with TRBJ1-3, with a possible D match to TRBD1 (5 bases). This CDR3 has 16 residues. Trimming left V 3 bases short and J 2 bases short, with 15 bases between. In germline, CDR1 is SGDLS, CDR2 YYNGEE. CDR3 sequence (DNA): TGTGCCAGCAGCGCAGCAGGGTGGATCGCTGGAAACACCATATATTTT. Translated, it gives CASSAAGWIAGNTIYF.

Turning to this clonotype: A much bigger clone sits one base away, suggesting this may be a read error. The chain links TRBV4-1 to TRBJ2-1; 9 bases align to TRBD2. CDR3 length equals 16 residues. Germline V CDR1 and CDR2: MGHRA, YSYEKL. The CDR3 sequence is CARSQRSGLAANEQFF. DNA of the CDR3: TGCGCCAGAAGCCAAAGATCGGGACTAGCTGCCAATGAGCAGTTCTTC.

A few counts support this clonotype. J is TRBJ2-2 and V is TRBV7-9, with TRBD1 matching over 8 bases. Trimming took 6 bases from V and 1 from J; bases not matched to a gene: 7. The CDR3 has 16 amino acids. Germline V gives CDR1 SEHNR, CDR2 FQNEAQ (reference sequence). The CDR3 sequence is CASSSRTGKNTGELFF. CDR3 nucleotide sequence: TGTGCCAGCAGTTCCCGGACAGGGAAGAACACCGGGGAGCTGTTTTTT.

This clonotype was counted a few times. The rearrangement joins TRBV29-1 to TRBJ2-1; 11 bases map to TRBD1. V shed 4 bases, J shed 0 bases, and the junction held 14 bases outside the gene matches. Germline-derived CDR1 and CDR2 are SQVTM and ANQGSEA. The CDR3 consists of 19 residues. CDR3 protein: CSVAGQGAKTPSSYNEQFF. CDR3 DNA sequence: TGCAGCGTTGCCGGACAGGGGGCTAAGACCCCTAGCTCCTACAATGAGCAGTTCTTC.

This clonotype showed up many times. This chain joins TRBV5-5 and TRBJ2-2; D gene unclear. CDR3 length: 14 residues. Trimming took off 5 bases at V and 2 bases at J, with 10 bases between the two ends. Germline V gives CDR1 SGHKS, CDR2 YYEKEE (reference sequence). CDR3 DNA sequence: TGTGCCAGCAGATTTACCGTTAACACCGGGGAGCTGTTTTTT. Protein product: CASRFTVNTGELFF.

This clonotype was picked up many times. The chain joins TRBV4-1 to TRBJ2-1; D is perhaps TRBD2 (6 bases). There are 16 residues in the CDR3. Per germline, CDR1 MGHRA and CDR2 YSYEKL. The germline V and J ends were trimmed by 4 bases and 0 bases, with 13 bases remaining between them. CDR3 region: CASSPDYTYSYNEQFF. CDR3 DNA sequence: TGCGCCAGCAGCCCGGACTACACCTACTCCTACAATGAGCAGTTCTTC.

There are many counts of this clonotype. The V and J genes are TRBV11-2 and TRBJ2-7, with D perhaps given as TRBD1 or TRBD2 (5 bases each). Germline values: CDR1 SGHAT, CDR2 FQNNGV. Trimming pared 11 bases from V and 4 bases from J, leaving 12 bases between. The CDR3 has 11 amino acids. CDR3 DNA: TGTGCCTCGGGGCCGGGATACGAGCAGTACTTC. This codes for CASGPGYEQYF. Complete variable domain (other parts from reference TRBV11-2 and TRBJ2-7): EAGVAQSPRYKIIEKRQSVAFWCNPISGHATLYWYQQILGQGPKLLIQFQNNGVVDDSQLPKDRFSAERLKGVDSTLKIQPAKLEDSAVYLCASGPGYEQYFGPGTRLTVT.

This clonotype was seen repeatedly, ten times or more. The chain recombines TRBV28 with TRBJ2-3; 10 nucleotides line up with TRBD2. The CDR3 totals 15 residues. Germline loops: CDR1 MDHEN, CDR2 SYDVKM. V gave up 6 bases and J gave up 5 bases; unmatched junction bases: 8. CDR3 amino acids: CASSVGLAAGDTQYF. The CDR3 DNA is TGTGCCAGCAGCGTCGGACTAGCGGCGGGAGATACGCAGTATTTT.

This chain links TRBV14 with TRBJ1-2; D remains unclear. Germline CDR1 and CDR2: SGHDN and FVKESK. V lost 0 bases to trimming and J lost 3 bases, with 8 bases between them. This CDR3 has 14 residues. Here the CDR3 reads CASSQDQAYYGYTF. CDR3 coding DNA: TGTGCCAGCAGCCAAGATCAGGCTTACTATGGCTACACCTTC.

This rearrangement joins TRBV24-1 to TRBJ2-1; 11 bases line up with TRBD1. Germline-derived CDR1 and CDR2 are KGHDR and SFDVKD. This CDR3 is built from 19 residues. Trimming took 9 bases from V and 0 from J; bases not matched to a gene: 15. This CDR3 is CATEGTGGLFQSSYNEQFF. DNA for the CDR3: TGTGCCACCGAAGGGACAGGGGGGCTATTCCAGAGCTCCTACAATGAGCAGTTCTTC.

This clonotype was seen a few times. The gene calls are TRBV27 and TRBJ2-1; D is possibly TRBD1 (5 bases). The germline CDR1 and CDR2 sequences are MNHEY and SMNVEV (reference sequence). Trimming removed 5 bases at V and 3 bases at J, with 14 bases between. The CDR3 consists of 15 residues. The CDR3 here is CASSPPWGSYNEQFF. The CDR3 coding sequence is TGTGCCAGCAGTCCCCCCTGGGGCAGCTACAATGAGCAGTTCTTC.

This clonotype has at least ten counts. The chain has TRBV5-1 and TRBJ2-7; D tentatively reads TRBD1 or TRBD2 (5 bases each). Per germline, CDR1 SGHRS and CDR2 YFSETQ. Trimming removed 0 bases at V and 1 base at J, with 11 bases between. The CDR3 loop spans 15 amino acids. The CDR3 is CASSLVGEGSYEQYF. The CDR3 coding sequence is TGCGCCAGCAGCTTGGTGGGTGAGGGGTCCTACGAGCAGTACTTC.

This clonotype was picked up a small number of times. The chain links TRBV18 to TRBJ1-6, with a possible D match to TRBD1 (6 bases). This CDR3 spans 20 amino acids. The germline V and J ends were trimmed by 0 bases and 8 bases, with 26 bases remaining between them. Germline loops: CDR1 KGHSH, CDR2 LQKENI. Written as DNA, the CDR3 is TGTGCCAGCTCACCACCTCTTTCATGGGGACATCAGTCAACATATTCACCCCTCCACTTT. Translating it yields CASSPPLSWGHQSTYSPLHF.

This clonotype occurred a few times. The CDR3 sequence is CAWTDGASGNTIYF. CDR3 sequence (DNA): TGTGCCTGGACCGACGGGGCCTCTGGAAACACCATATATTTT. The V and J genes are TRBV30 and TRBJ1-3; D possibly corresponds to TRBD1 (5 bases). The CDR3 is 14 amino acids. Trimming removed 4 bases at V and 0 bases at J, with 10 bases between. Per the germline V gene, CDR1 is GTSNPN and CDR2 is SVGIG (reference sequence).

This clonotype was seen many times. The chain has TRBV7-9 and TRBJ2-1; D is undetermined. Germline V lookup: CDR1 SEHNR, CDR2 FQNEAQ (reference sequence). The CDR3 has 11 amino acids. V lost 6 bases, J lost 7 bases, and 7 bases lay in between. The CDR3 DNA is TGTGCCAGCAGTTTGTCAAATGAGCAGTTCTTC. Translated: CASSLSNEQFF.

This clonotype showed up many times. The chain carries TRBV6-5 and TRBJ2-1; tentatively, D is TRBD2 (5 bases). CDR1 is MNHEY and CDR2 is SVGAGI in the germline V gene. The CDR3 length is 14 residues. The V gene lost 0 bases and the J gene lost 7 bases, with 10 bases spanning the gap. The CDR3: CASSYSGSANEQFF. The CDR3 nucleotides are TGTGCCAGCAGTTACTCGGGTAGCGCAAATGAGCAGTTCTTC.

This clonotype was counted ten times or more. The chain links TRBV5-1 to TRBJ2-7; D is unclear. With 0 bases removed from V and 3 bases from J, the gap between germline ends came to 4 bases. The CDR3 consists of 12 residues. Germline V CDR1 and CDR2: SGHRS, YFSETQ. This CDR3 is CASSLDYYEQYF. CDR3 sequence (DNA): TGCGCCAGCAGCTTGGATTACTACGAGCAGTACTTC.